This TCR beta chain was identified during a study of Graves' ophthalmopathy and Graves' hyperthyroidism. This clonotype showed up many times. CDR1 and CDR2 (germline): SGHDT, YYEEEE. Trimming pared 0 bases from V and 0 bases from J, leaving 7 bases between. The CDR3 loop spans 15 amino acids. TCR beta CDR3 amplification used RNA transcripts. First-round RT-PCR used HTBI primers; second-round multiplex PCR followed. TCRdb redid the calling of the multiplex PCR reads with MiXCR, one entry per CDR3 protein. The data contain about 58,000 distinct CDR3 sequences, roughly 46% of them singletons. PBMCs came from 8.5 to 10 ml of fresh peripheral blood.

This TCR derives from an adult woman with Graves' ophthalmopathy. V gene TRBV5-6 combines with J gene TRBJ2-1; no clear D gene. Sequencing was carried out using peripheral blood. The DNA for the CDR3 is TGTGCCAGCAGCTTGGGTACGGACTCCTACAATGAGCAGTTCTTC. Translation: CASSLGTDSYNEQFF.